This TCR beta chain was profiled in a study of beta chain features in type 1 diabetes. Study-wide points: Researchers caution that PCR might favor shorter templates, equally among patients and controls. Moderate yet significant TCRB CDR3 shortening was seen in Type 1 diabetes patients in all four CD4+ subsets.

CD4+ naive, central memory, regulatory and stem cell-like memory subsets were isolated by sorting on CD45RO/CCR7/CD25/CD127/CD95/CD27. Purities over 98% were achieved in all sorted populations. The CDR3 contains 17 residues. Germline trimming cut 3 bases from V and 3 bases from J; bases unmatched to any gene: 11. CDR1 MNHNS and CDR2 SASEGT come from the germline V gene. The sequenced template was cDNA made from the entire isolated RNA. Only in-frame clones appear in the TCRdb table, and some are missing; sequencing was by immunoSEQ multiplex PCR. The profile covers about 120,000 clones, with about a sixth appearing a single time and approximately 2.2% taken by the ten largest. A word on this clone: Its antigen is unknown.

The receptor comes from a man aged 30 to 39 with type 1 diabetes. The specimen sequenced was central memory CD4+ T cells from blood. The rearrangement links TRBV6-1 to TRBJ2-1, with 7 nucleotides matching TRBD2. The CDR3 coding sequence is TGTGCCAGCAGTGAGAGGACTACGCGGGGGAGCTACAATGAGCAGTTCTTC. Translated: CASSERTTRGSYNEQFF.